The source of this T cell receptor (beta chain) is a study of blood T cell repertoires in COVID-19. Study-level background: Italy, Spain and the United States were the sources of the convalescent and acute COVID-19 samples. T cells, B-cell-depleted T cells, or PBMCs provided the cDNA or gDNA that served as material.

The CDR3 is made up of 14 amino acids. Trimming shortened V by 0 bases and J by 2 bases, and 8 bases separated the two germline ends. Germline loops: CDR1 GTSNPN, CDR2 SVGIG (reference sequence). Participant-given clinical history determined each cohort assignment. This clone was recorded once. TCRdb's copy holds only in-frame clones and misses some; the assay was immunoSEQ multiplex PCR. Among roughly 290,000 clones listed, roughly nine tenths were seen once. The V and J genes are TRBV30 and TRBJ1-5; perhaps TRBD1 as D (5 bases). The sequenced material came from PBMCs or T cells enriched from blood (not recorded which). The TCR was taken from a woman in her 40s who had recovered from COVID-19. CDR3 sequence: CAWSVGDGNQPQHF. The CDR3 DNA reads TGTGCCTGGAGTGTAGGGGATGGCAATCAGCCCCAGCATTTT.